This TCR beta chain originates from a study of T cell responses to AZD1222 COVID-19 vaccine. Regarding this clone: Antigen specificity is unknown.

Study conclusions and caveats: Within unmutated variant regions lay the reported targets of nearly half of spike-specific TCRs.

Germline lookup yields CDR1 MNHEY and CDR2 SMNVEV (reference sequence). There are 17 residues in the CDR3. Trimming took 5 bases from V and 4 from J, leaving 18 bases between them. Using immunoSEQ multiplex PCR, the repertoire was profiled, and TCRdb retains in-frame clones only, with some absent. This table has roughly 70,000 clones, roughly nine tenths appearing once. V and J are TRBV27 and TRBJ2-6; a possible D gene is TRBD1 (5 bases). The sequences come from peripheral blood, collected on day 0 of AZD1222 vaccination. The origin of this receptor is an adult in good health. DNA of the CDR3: TGTGCCAGCAGTCCTCAGACAGTATCCTCCGGGGCCAACGTCCTGACTTTC. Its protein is CASSPQTVSSGANVLTF.